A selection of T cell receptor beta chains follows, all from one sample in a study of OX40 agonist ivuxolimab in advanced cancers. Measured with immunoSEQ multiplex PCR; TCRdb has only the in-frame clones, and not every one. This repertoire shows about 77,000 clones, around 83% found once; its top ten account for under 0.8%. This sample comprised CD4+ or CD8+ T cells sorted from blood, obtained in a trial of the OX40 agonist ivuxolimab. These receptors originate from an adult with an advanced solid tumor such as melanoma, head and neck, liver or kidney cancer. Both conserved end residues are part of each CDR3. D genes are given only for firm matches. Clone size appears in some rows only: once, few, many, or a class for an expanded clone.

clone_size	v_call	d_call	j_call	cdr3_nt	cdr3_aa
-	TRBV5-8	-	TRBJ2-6	TGTGCCAGCAGCTTGGGGTACAGGACTGGGGCCAACGTCCTGACTTTC	CASSLGYRTGANVLTF
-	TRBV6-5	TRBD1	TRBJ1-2	TGTGCCAGCAGTTCGCAAACCGGGACAGGGGTCGGCTACACCTTC	CASSSQTGTGVGYTF
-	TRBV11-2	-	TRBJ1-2	TGTGCCAGCAGCTTCACCGGGACGGATTATGGCTACACCTTC	CASSFTGTDYGYTF
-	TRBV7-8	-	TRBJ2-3	TGTGCCAGCAGCCCAGGACGGGGCGAGGGTGATACGCAGTATTTT	CASSPGRGEGDTQYF
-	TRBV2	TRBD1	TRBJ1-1	TGTGCCAGCAGTCGTGACAGGGACCCCACTGAAGCTTTCTTT	CASSRDRDPTEAFF
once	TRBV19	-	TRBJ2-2	TGTGCCAGTAGTATTATCGGGCTAGGAACCGGGGAGCTGTTTTTT	CASSIIGLGTGELFF
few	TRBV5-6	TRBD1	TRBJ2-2	TGTGCCAGCAGCTACAGGGGAAACACCGGGGAGCTGTTTTTT	CASSYRGNTGELFF
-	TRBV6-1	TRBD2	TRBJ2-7	TGTGCCAGCAGCCGGGAGGCCTACGAGCAGTACTTC	CASSREAYEQYF
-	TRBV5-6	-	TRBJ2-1	TGTGCCAGCAGCAACGGGAGACTAAATGAGCAGTTCTTC	CASSNGRLNEQFF
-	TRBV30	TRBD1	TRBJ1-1	TGTGCCTGGACTTTACAGGGGGGGACTGAAGCTTTCTTT	CAWTLQGGTEAFF
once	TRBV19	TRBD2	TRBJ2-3	TGTGCCACCCGCCGCTTCCAGCGGGGAAGCACAGATACGCAGTATTTT	CATRRFQRGSTDTQYF
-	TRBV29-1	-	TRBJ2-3	TGCAGCGTTGACCTGGCTAACACAGATACGCAGTATTTT	CSVDLANTDTQYF
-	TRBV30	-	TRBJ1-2	TGTGCCTGGAGTGCTGGCTATGGCTACACCTTC	CAWSAGYGYTF
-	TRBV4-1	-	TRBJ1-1	TGCGCCAGCAGCCAAGTGGCCAACACTGAAGCTTTCTTT	CASSQVANTEAFF
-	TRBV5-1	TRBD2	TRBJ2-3	TGCGCCAGCAGCTCTGGGACTAGCGGGGACACAGATACGCAGTATTTT	CASSSGTSGDTDTQYF
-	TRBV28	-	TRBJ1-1	TGTGCCAGCAGTTATACTGAAGCTTTCTTT	CASSYTEAFF
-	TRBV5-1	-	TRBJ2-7	TGCGCCAGCAGCTTGGGGCAGGACCCTTACGAGCAGTACTTC	CASSLGQDPYEQYF
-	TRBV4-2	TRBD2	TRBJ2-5	TGTGCCAGCAGCCCTCTAGCGGCAGAGACCCAGTACTTC	CASSPLAAETQYF
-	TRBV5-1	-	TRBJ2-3	TGCGCCAGCAGCTGGAGGGGGGTCACAGATACGCAGTATTTT	CASSWRGVTDTQYF
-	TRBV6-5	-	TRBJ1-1	TGTGCCAGCAGTTCCTTGCATAGCGGGAACACTGAAGCTTTCTTT	CASSSLHSGNTEAFF
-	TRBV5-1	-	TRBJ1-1	TGCGCCAGCAGCACACTCACTCCGGGGAGCACTGAAGCTTTCTTT	CASSTLTPGSTEAFF
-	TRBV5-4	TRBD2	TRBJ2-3	TGTGCCAGCAGCTTTGATAGCGGGGGCACAGATACGCAGTATTTT	CASSFDSGGTDTQYF
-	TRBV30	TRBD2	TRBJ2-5	TGTGCCTGGAGTGTTGGACTAGCGGAGACCCAGTACTTC	CAWSVGLAETQYF
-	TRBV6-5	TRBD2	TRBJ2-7	TGTGCCGTAAAGCGGGGGGTCTCCTACGAGCAGTACTTC	CAVKRGVSYEQYF
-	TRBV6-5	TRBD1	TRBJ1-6	TGTGCCAGCAGGATTCGACAGGGCGATAATTCACCCCTCCACTTT	CASRIRQGDNSPLHF
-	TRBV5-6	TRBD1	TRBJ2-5	TGTGCCAGCAGCTTGGGGACGGGACAGGGGGAGACCCAGTACTTC	CASSLGTGQGETQYF
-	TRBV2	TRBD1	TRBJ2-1	TGTGCCAGTACCATCACAGGGGGCGCCGGGAATGAGCAGTTCTTC	CASTITGGAGNEQFF
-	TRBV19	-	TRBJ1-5	TGTGCCAGTGGTAGGACAGCAAGCAATCAGCCCCAGCATTTT	CASGRTASNQPQHF
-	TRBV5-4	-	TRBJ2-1	TGTGCCAGCGGCTCTAGTACAGTCGACTACAATGAGCAGTTCTTC	CASGSSTVDYNEQFF
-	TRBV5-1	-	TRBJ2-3	TGCGCCAGCAGCTCTTCTAGCGCCAGCACAGATACGCAGTATTTT	CASSSSSASTDTQYF
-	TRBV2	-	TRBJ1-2	TGTGCCAGCAGTGAGGCAGGGTATTTCGACACCTTC	CASSEAGYFDTF
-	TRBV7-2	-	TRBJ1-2	TGTGCCAGCAGCCCAAGGAGGGCAGAATATAACTATGGCTACACCTTC	CASSPRRAEYNYGYTF
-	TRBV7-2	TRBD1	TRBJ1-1	TGTGCCAGCAGCTCCGGACAGGGGACGGCTTTCTTT	CASSSGQGTAFF
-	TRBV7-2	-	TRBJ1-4	TGTGCCAGCAGCAAGCAAGGGACGACGGGTAGCGAAAAACTGTTTTTT	CASSKQGTTGSEKLFF
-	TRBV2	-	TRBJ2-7	TGTGCCAGCAGTGAAGGGGCAGGGAGCTACGAGCAGTACTTC	CASSEGAGSYEQYF
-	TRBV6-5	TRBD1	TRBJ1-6	TGTGCCAGCAGTGACGGGACAGGGATATCACCCCTCCACTTT	CASSDGTGISPLHF
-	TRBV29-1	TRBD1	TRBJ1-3	TGCAGCGTTGAAGACAGGGGGCGAAGTGGAAACACCATATATTTT	CSVEDRGRSGNTIYF
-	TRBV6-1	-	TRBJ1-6	TGTGCCAGCAGATTAACAGGGTCGGGGAATTCACCCCTCCACTTT	CASRLTGSGNSPLHF
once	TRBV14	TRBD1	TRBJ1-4	TGTGCCAGCAGCCCTAAAGGGGGCGCAGGGGAAAAACTGTTTTTT	CASSPKGGAGEKLFF
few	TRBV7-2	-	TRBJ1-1	TGTGCCAGCAGCTTAGGACCCCGGAACACTGAAGCTTTCTTT	CASSLGPRNTEAFF
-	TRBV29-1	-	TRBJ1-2	TGCAGCGTTGAAGATCGCCCGGGCCCCCCCTCGGGCGGCTACACCTTC	CSVEDRPGPPSGGYTF
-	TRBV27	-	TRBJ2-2	TGTGCCAGCAGTTTACTGAACACCGGGGAGCTGTTTTTT	CASSLLNTGELFF
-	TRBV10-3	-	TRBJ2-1	TGTGCCATCAGCGCCCGGGATCTCGACAATGAGCAGTTCTTC	CAISARDLDNEQFF
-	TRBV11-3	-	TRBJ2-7	TGTGCCAGCAGCTTAGGAGGGGGTGGTTACGAGCAGTACTTC	CASSLGGGGYEQYF
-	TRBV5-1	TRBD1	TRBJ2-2	TGCGCCAGCAGCGTCGGGACAGGCAACACCGGGGAGCTGTTTTTT	CASSVGTGNTGELFF
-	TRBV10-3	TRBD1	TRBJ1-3	TGTGCCATCAGTGAGCGCCAGACAGGGTTGGGAGGCGGAAACACCATATATTTT	CAISERQTGLGGGNTIYF
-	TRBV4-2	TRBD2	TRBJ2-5	TGTGCCAGCAGCCAAGCTGGCGGGGGGGCGCGAGAGACCCAGTACTTC	CASSQAGGGARETQYF
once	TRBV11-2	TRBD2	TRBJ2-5	TGTGCCAGCAGCGAGAGGACTAGCGGAAAGGAGACCCAGTACTTC	CASSERTSGKETQYF
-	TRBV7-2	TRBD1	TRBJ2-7	TGTGCCAGCAGCTTAGCGGGACAGACCCTAGCCTACGAGCAGTACTTC	CASSLAGQTLAYEQYF
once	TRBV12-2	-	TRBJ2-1	TGTGCAAGTCGTACCCGCGTGGGGGGCCGGAATGAGCAGTTCTTC	CASRTRVGGRNEQFF
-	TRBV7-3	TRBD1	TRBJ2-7	TGTGCCAGCAGCTACGACAGGGGTGCCTACGAGCAGTACTTC	CASSYDRGAYEQYF
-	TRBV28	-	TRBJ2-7	TGTGCCAGCAGTTCGTATAGCGGAAGCTCCTACGAGCAGTACTTC	CASSSYSGSSYEQYF
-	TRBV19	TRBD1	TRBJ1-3	TGTGCCAGTAGGGATAACCGAGGGGGCTCCCTTGGAAACACCATATATTTT	CASRDNRGGSLGNTIYF
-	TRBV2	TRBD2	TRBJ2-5	TGTGCCAGCACCCGGGGTAGCGGGGGGGCGAGGGAGACCCAGTACTTC	CASTRGSGGARETQYF
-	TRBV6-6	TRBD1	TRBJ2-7	TGTGCCAGCAGTTCTCCATGGACAGGGAACTACGAGCAATACTTC	CASSSPWTGNYEQYF
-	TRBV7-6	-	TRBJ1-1	TGTGCCAGCAGCTTACAGGTAAACACTGAAGCTTTCTTT	CASSLQVNTEAFF
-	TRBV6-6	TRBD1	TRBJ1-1	TGTGCCAGCAGCGGGACAGGGGGCACTGAAGCTTTCTTT	CASSGTGGTEAFF
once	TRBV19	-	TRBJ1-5	TGTGCCAGTAGTCCCGGGCCTCACGAGGGCAATCAGCCCCAGCATTTT	CASSPGPHEGNQPQHF
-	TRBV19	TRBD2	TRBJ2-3	TGTGCCAGTAGATCCGTCGGACTAGCGGGAGGGGATACGCAGTATTTT	CASRSVGLAGGDTQYF
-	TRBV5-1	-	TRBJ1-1	TGCGCCAGCAGCTTGGTGGTGAACACTGAAGCTTTCTTT	CASSLVVNTEAFF